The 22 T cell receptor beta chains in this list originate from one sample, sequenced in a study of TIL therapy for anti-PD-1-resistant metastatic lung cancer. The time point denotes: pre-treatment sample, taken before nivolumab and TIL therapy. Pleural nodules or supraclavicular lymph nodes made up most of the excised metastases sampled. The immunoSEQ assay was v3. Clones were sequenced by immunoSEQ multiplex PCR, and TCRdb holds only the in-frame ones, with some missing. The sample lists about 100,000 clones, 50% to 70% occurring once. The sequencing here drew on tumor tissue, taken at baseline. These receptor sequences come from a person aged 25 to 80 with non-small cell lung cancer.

Here the CDR3 reads CASSILAGHTGELFF. In DNA form, the CDR3 reads TGCGCCAGCAGCATACTAGCGGGACACACCGGGGAGCTGTTTTTT. V usage is TRBV4-3 and J usage is TRBJ2-2; 10 bases line up with TRBD2. Germline V gives CDR1 LGHNA, CDR2 YSLEER. The CDR3 runs to 15 residues. The ends lost 5 bases at V and 3 bases at J; junction bases unmatched: 3.

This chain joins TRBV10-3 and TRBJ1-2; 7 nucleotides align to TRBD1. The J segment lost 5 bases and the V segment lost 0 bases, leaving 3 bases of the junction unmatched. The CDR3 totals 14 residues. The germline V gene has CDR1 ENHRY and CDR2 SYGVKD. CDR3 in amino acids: CAISESTGNYGYTF. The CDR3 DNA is TGTGCCATCAGTGAGTCGACAGGGAATTATGGCTACACCTTC.

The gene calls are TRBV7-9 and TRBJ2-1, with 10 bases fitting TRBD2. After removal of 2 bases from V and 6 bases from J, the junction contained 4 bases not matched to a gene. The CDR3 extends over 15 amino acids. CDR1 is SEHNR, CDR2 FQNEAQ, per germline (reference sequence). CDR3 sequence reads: CASSLLLAGINEQFF. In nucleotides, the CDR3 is TGTGCCAGCAGCTTACTACTAGCGGGAATCAATGAGCAGTTCTTC.

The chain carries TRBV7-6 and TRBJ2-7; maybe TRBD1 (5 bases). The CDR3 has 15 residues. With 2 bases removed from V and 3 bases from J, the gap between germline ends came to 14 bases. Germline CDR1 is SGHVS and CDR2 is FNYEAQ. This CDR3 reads CASSLKDTERYEQYF. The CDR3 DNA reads TGTGCCAGCAGCTTAAAGGACACGGAGCGCTACGAGCAGTACTTC.

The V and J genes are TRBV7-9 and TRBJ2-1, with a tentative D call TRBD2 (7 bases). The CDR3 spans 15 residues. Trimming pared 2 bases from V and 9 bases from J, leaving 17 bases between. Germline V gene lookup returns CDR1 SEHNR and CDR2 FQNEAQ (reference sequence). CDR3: CASSLFAGAGAEQFF. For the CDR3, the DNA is TGTGCCAGCAGCTTATTTGCGGGGGCGGGCGCTGAGCAGTTCTTC. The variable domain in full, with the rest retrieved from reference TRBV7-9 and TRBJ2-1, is DTGVSQNPRHKITKRGQNVTFRCDPISEHNRLYWYRQTLGQGPEFLTYFQNEAQLEKSRLLSDRFSAERPKGSFSTLEIQRTEQGDSAMYLCASSLFAGAGAEQFFGPGTRLTVL.

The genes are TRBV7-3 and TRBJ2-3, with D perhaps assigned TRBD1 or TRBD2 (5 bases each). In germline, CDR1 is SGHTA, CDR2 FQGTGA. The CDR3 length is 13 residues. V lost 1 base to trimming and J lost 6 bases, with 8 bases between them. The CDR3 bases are TGTGCCAGCAGCTTAATGGGGACGGATACGCAGTATTTT. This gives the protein CASSLMGTDTQYF. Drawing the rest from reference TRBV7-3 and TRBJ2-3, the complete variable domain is GAGVSQTPSNKVTEKGKYVELRCDPISGHTALYWYRQSLGQGPEFLIYFQGTGAADDSGLPNDRFFAVRPEGSVSTLKIQRTERGDSAVYLCASSLMGTDTQYFGPGTRLTVL.

The chain's CDR3 is CASSLTLTGTDEQYF. Here the CDR3 DNA reads TGTGCCAGCAGCTTAACCTTAACAGGGACCGACGAGCAGTACTTC. The chain has TRBV7-2 and TRBJ2-7, with a weak D call TRBD1 (6 bases). Per the germline V gene, CDR1 is SGHTA and CDR2 is FQGNSA. V was shortened by 2 bases and J by 5 bases, with 16 bases between the two germline ends. The CDR3 totals 15 residues.

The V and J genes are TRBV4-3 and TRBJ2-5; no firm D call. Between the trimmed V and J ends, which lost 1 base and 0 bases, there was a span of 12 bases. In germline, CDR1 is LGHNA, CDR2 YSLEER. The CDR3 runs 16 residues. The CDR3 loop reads CASSQGSAPDQETQYF. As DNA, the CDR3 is TGCGCCAGCAGCCAAGGATCAGCGCCAGACCAAGAGACCCAGTACTTC.

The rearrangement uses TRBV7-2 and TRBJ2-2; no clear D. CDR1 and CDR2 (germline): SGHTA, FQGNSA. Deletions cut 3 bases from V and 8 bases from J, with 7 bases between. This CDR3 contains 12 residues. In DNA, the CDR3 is TGTGCCAGCAGCTTGTCGTTTGGGGAGCTGTTTTTT. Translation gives CASSLSFGELFF.

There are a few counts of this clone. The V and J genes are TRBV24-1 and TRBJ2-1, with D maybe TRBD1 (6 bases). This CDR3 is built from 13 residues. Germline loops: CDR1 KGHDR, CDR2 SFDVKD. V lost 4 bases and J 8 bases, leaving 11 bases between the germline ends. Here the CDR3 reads CATSDTQGHEQFF. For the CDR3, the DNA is TGTGCCACCAGTGACACACAGGGACATGAGCAGTTCTTC.

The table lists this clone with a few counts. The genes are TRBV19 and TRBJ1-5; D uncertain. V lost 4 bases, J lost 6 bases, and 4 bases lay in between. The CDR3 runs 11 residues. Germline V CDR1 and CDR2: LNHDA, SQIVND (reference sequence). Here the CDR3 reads CASSNSQPQHF. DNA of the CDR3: TGTGCCAGTAGTAATTCTCAGCCCCAGCATTTT.

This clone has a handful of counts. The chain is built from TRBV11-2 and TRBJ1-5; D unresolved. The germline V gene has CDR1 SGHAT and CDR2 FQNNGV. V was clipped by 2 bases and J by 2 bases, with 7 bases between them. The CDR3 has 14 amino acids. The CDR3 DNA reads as TGTGCCAGCAGCTTACGCCCCGGCAATCAGCCCCAGCATTTT. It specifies CASSLRPGNQPQHF.

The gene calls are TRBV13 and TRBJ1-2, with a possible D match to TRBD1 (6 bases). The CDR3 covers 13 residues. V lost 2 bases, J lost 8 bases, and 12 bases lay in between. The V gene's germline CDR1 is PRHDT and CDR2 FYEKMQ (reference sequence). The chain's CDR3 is CASSLHGGRGYTF. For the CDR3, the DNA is TGTGCCAGCAGCTTACACGGGGGGCGCGGCTACACCTTC.

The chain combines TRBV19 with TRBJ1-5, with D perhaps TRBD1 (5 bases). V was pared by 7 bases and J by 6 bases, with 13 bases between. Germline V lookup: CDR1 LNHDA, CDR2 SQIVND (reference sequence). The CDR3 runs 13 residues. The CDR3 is CASTLSRGQPQHF. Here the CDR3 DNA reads TGTGCCAGTACCCTCTCGAGGGGTCAGCCCCAGCATTTT.

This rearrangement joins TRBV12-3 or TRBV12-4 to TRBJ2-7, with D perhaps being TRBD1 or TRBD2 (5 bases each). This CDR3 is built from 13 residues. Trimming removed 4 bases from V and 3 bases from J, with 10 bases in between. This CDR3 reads CASSSVGDYEQYF. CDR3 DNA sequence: TGTGCCAGCAGTTCGGTGGGGGACTACGAGCAGTACTTC.

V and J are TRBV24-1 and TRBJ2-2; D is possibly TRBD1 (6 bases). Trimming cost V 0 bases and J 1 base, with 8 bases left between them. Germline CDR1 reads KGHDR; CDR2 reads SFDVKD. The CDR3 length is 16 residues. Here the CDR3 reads CATSDLKGVNTGELFF. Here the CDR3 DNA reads TGTGCCACCAGTGATTTGAAGGGGGTGAACACCGGGGAGCTGTTTTTT.

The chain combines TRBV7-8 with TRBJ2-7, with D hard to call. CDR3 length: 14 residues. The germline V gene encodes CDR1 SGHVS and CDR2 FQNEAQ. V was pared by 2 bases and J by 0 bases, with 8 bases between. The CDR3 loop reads CASSLNSLSYEQYF. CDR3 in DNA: TGTGCCAGCAGCTTAAATTCCCTCTCCTACGAGCAGTACTTC.

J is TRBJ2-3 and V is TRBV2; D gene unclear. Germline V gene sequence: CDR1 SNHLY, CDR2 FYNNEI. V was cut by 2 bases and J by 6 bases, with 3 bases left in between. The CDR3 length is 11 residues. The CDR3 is CASSELDTQYF. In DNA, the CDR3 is TGTGCCAGCAGTGAACTGGATACGCAGTATTTT.

The CDR3 loop is CASSPTSRDELFF. CDR3 DNA sequence: TGTGCCAGCTCACCTACCAGTAGGGATGAACTGTTTTTT. V usage is TRBV18 and J usage is TRBJ1-4, with D hard to call. V was shortened by 3 bases and J by 12 bases, with 14 bases between the two germline ends. Germline V gene sequence: CDR1 KGHSH, CDR2 LQKENI. This CDR3 contains 13 residues.

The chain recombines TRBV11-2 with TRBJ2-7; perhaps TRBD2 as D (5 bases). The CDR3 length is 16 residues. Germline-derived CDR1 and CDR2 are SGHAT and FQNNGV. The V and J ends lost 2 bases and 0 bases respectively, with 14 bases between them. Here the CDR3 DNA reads TGTGCCAGCAGCTTATCCGTGAGGGAGAGCTCCTACGAGCAGTACTTC. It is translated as CASSLSVRESSYEQYF.

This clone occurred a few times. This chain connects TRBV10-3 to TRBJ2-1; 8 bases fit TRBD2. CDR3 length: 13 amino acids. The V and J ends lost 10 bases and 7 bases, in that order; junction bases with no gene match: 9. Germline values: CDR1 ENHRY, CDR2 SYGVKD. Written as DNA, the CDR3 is TGTGCCACCACCGGGGGGGGGCGGAATGAGCAGTTCTTC. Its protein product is CATTGGGRNEQFF.

The CDR3 here is CASSPPVWTGGTEAFF. CDR3 sequence (DNA): TGTGCCAGCAGCCCACCGGTGTGGACAGGGGGGACTGAAGCTTTCTTT. This chain links TRBV11-2 with TRBJ1-1, with TRBD1 matching 10 bases. With V trimmed by 5 bases and J by 5 bases, 11 bases remained unmatched. CDR1 SGHAT and CDR2 FQNNGV come from the germline V gene. The CDR3 has 16 residues.